The T cell receptor beta chain under discussion was sequenced for a study of T cells in Graves' hyperthyroidism and ophthalmopathy. Study observations and caveats: A model using 13 V-J features told ophthalmopathy apart from stable hyperthyroidism. In blood, most of the thyroid clonotypes expanded above 0.001 were also present.

Patients having uncontrolled infection, another autoimmune disease, pregnancy or lactation were not included. PBMCs came from 7.5 to 10 ml fresh peripheral blood. In the case of this clonotype: As yet, its antigen is unknown.

RNA transcripts served as the template for amplifying TCR beta CDR3 regions. The HTBI set primed first-round TCR CDR3 RT-PCR. TCRdb analysed the multiplex PCR reads with MiXCR anew, one entry per CDR3 protein. The sample includes roughly 710,000 distinct CDR3 sequences, roughly 32% of them seen just once. The CDR3 runs to 14 residues. CDR1 and CDR2 from the germline V gene are MGHRA and YSYEKL. Deletions cut 1 base from V and 6 bases from J, with 12 bases between. The chain employs TRBV4-1 and TRBJ1-1; D is perhaps TRBD1 (5 bases). Sequencing was carried out using blood. The sequence derives from a woman between 40 and 50 years old with Graves' hyperthyroidism. CDR3 in DNA: TGCGCCAGCAGCCAAGTTCGGGACTTCCCTGAAGCTTTCTTT. Translating gives CASSQVRDFPEAFF.